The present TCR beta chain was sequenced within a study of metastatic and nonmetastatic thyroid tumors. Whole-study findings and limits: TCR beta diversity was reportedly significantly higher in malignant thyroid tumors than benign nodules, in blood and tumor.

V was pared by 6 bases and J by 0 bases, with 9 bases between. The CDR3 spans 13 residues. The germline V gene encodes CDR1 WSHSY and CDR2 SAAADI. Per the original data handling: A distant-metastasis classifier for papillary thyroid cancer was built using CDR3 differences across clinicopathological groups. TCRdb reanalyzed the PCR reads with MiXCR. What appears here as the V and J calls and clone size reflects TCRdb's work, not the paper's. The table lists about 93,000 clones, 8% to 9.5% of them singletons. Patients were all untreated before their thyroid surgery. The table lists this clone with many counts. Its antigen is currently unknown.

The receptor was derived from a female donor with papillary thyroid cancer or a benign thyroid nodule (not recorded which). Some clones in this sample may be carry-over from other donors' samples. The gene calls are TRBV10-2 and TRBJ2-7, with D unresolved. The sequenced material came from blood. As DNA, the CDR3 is TGCGCCAGCAGCTGGGCCCGCTCCTACGAGCAGTACTTC. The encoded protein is CASSWARSYEQYF.